These 26 T cell receptor beta chains were sequenced from one sample in a study of identical twins. In TCRdb, the 5' RACE reads were re-called with MiXCR into one record per CDR3 protein. The table has 650,000 to 750,000 distinct CDR3 sequences, 21% seen once. These same records also appear under a second study, on T cells expressing NK-cell markers.

The sequencing sample was made of PBMCs. The source of these receptors is a woman younger than 30 in good health.

The gene calls are TRBV6-2 or TRBV6-3 and TRBJ2-7; 9 bases map to TRBD2. The CDR3 runs 14 residues. V trimming: 10 bases; J trimming: 6 bases; junction bases outside the gene matches: 13. The germline V gene encodes CDR1 MNHEY and CDR2 SVGEGT. The CDR3 is CATRTPREGREQYF. The DNA of the CDR3 is TGTGCCACTCGAACCCCGCGGGAGGGCCGCGAGCAGTACTTC.

The chain links TRBV5-8 to TRBJ2-6, with a possible D match to TRBD1 (5 bases). CDR1 and CDR2 (germline): SGHTS, YDEGEE. Deletions cut 3 bases from V and 1 base from J, with 11 bases between. CDR3 length: 16 residues. The CDR3 DNA reads TGTGCCAGCAGCTGGGGCTTGAATTCTGGGGCCAACGTCCTGACTTTC. Protein sequence: CASSWGLNSGANVLTF.

V usage is TRBV29-1 and J usage is TRBJ1-1; D may be TRBD1 (6 bases). V lost 0 bases and J lost 0, with 11 bases in between. The CDR3 contains 15 residues. The germline gives CDR1 SQVTM, CDR2 ANQGSEA. The CDR3 DNA reads as TGCAGCGTTGAAGATAAGGACAGACTGAACACTGAAGCTTTCTTT. Residues: CSVEDKDRLNTEAFF.

Many counts were recorded for this clonotype. The chain combines TRBV12-5 with TRBJ1-4, with D unclear. In germline, CDR1 is LGHNT, CDR2 FRNRAP. V was pared by 0 bases and J by 5 bases, with 10 bases between. The CDR3 is 15 amino acids. DNA of the CDR3: TGTGCTAGTGGTTTGGTACACTGGGGAAATGAAAAACTGTTTTTT. As protein: CASGLVHWGNEKLFF.

The chain links TRBV6-1 to TRBJ2-2; D is unclear. V was cut by 7 bases and J by 4 bases, with 13 bases left in between. CDR1 and CDR2 (germline): MNHNS, SASEGT. CDR3 size: 14 residues. CDR3 in amino acids: CASIKDGGTGELFF. The CDR3, as DNA: TGTGCCAGCATCAAAGACGGCGGCACCGGGGAGCTGTTTTTT.

This clonotype showed up just a few times. The V call is TRBV7-2, the J call TRBJ2-7; D is unclear. The CDR3 covers 15 residues. Per germline, CDR1 SGHTA and CDR2 FQGNSA. The germline V and J ends were trimmed by 1 base and 3 bases, with 13 bases remaining between them. CDR3 in DNA: TGTGCCAGCAGCTTAGTCCGCGGAGCGCGCTACGAGCAGTACTTC. Its protein product is CASSLVRGARYEQYF.

The V call is TRBV4-1, the J call TRBJ2-7; D remains unclear. The V end was cut by 1 base, the J end by 0 bases, with 13 bases between. The CDR3 sequence is 16 residues long. Germline CDR1 is MGHRA and CDR2 is YSYEKL. CDR3 residues: CASSQGVTSTSYEQYF. CDR3 nucleotides: TGCGCCAGCAGCCAAGGAGTAACCTCCACCTCCTACGAGCAGTACTTC.

This clonotype was picked up a small number of times. The CDR3 DNA reads as TGCAGTGCCTGGACTAGCGGGGCTAGGAGCTCCTACAATGAGCAGTTCTTC. Residues: CSAWTSGARSSYNEQFF. V usage is TRBV20-1 and J usage is TRBJ2-1; 12 positions agree with TRBD2. CDR1 is DFQATT and CDR2 is SNEGSKA in the germline V gene (reference sequence). V lost 6 bases, J lost 0 bases, and 9 bases stayed unmatched. This CDR3 has 17 amino acids.

This clonotype came up a few times. The gene calls are TRBV18 and TRBJ2-1; TRBD2 agrees at 9 bases. Per germline, CDR1 KGHSH and CDR2 LQKENI. The CDR3 totals 18 residues. J was trimmed by 6 bases and V by 4 bases; bases with no gene match: 16. This CDR3 reads CASSQDLAGARGPNEQFF. Here the CDR3 DNA reads TGTGCCAGCTCACAGGACTTAGCGGGAGCAAGGGGGCCCAATGAGCAGTTCTTC.

V usage is TRBV6-1 and J usage is TRBJ2-2; 7 bases fit TRBD1. J lost 0 bases, V lost 5 bases, and 6 bases had no gene match. Germline V gene lookup returns CDR1 MNHNS and CDR2 SASEGT. The CDR3 contains 16 residues. CDR3 nucleotide sequence: TGTGCCAGCAGTCGACAGGGCCCCCCGAACACCGGGGAGCTGTTTTTT. This gives the protein CASSRQGPPNTGELFF.

The genes are TRBV14 and TRBJ2-7, with D unresolved. Trimming left V 1 base short and J 3 bases short, with 10 bases between. The CDR3 runs 14 residues. Looked up from germline, CDR1 is SGHDN and CDR2 is FVKESK. As DNA, the CDR3 is TGTGCCAGCAGCCAAGGGGTTACCGGCTACGAGCAGTACTTC. Translated, it gives CASSQGVTGYEQYF.

This clonotype was counted only a few times. This chain links TRBV9 with TRBJ2-1; no reliable D call. CDR1 is SGDLS, CDR2 YYNGEE, per germline. V lost 4 bases and J 6 bases, leaving 8 bases between the germline ends. This CDR3 spans 12 amino acids. CDR3 loop: CASSLDFNEQFF. In nucleotides, the CDR3 is TGTGCCAGCAGCCTAGACTTCAATGAGCAGTTCTTC.

This clonotype was recorded once. The chain couples TRBV6-2 or TRBV6-3 to TRBJ2-5; 8 bases align to TRBD1. Per germline, CDR1 MNHEY and CDR2 SVGEGT. J was trimmed by 5 bases and V by 7 bases; bases with no gene match: 15. The CDR3 is made up of 16 amino acids. In nucleotides, the CDR3 is TGTGCCAGCATCAATGGGGGCAGGGGGCCAGCGGAGACCCAGTACTTC. Encoded protein: CASINGGRGPAETQYF.

A few counts support this clonotype. The chain is built from TRBV20-1 and TRBJ2-1; no definite D call. This CDR3 region has 13 residues. Germline V CDR1 and CDR2: DFQATT, SNEGSKA (reference sequence). Trimming removed 3 bases from V and 5 bases from J, with 11 bases in between. The DNA of the CDR3 is TGCAGTGCTAGTCCCATGATCGACAATGAGCAGTTCTTC. Residues: CSASPMIDNEQFF.

This clonotype was seen only a few times. The V call is TRBV5-1, the J call TRBJ2-1; D gene unclear. Between the trimmed V and J ends, which lost 6 bases and 4 bases, there was a span of 20 bases. This CDR3 has 16 residues. CDR1 SGHRS and CDR2 YFSETQ come from the germline V gene. CDR3: CASTLWAGGSYNEQFF. CDR3 nucleotide sequence: TGCGCCAGCACCCTTTGGGCCGGTGGCTCATACAATGAGCAGTTCTTC.

The chain carries TRBV20-1 and TRBJ2-1; D is undetermined. This CDR3 comprises 12 residues. Trimming stripped 0 bases from V and 9 bases from J, with 9 bases between. The germline gives CDR1 DFQATT, CDR2 SNEGSKA (reference sequence). The CDR3 region has the DNA TGCAGTGCTAGAGAGCAGGCGGTTGAGCAGTTCTTC. Amino acid sequence: CSAREQAVEQFF.

The chain recombines TRBV2 with TRBJ2-1; 7 bases match TRBD2. The V and J ends lost 5 bases and 10 bases, in that order; junction bases with no gene match: 8. Germline V gives CDR1 SNHLY, CDR2 FYNNEI. This CDR3 comprises 13 residues. CDR3 residues: CASSRLAAREQFF. CDR3 nucleotides: TGTGCCAGCAGTAGGCTAGCGGCCCGAGAGCAGTTCTTC.

This clonotype was picked up a small number of times. The genes are TRBV12-3 or TRBV12-4 and TRBJ2-1; 8 nucleotides agree with TRBD2. V shed 8 bases and J 4 bases; nucleotides not matched to a gene: 7. This CDR3 has 14 amino acids. The CDR3 coding sequence is TGTGCCAGCGGGGGGACTAGGAAATACAATGAGCAGTTCTTC. Protein sequence: CASGGTRKYNEQFF.

The chain is built from TRBV18 and TRBJ2-5, with D possibly being TRBD1 (6 bases). Germline CDR1 and CDR2: KGHSH and LQKENI. CDR3 length: 16 amino acids. V was clipped by 1 base and J by 5 bases, with 17 bases between them. CDR3 coding DNA: TGTGCCAGCTCACCACTTTCTGCAGGGGCCAGGGAGACCCAGTACTTC. This encodes CASSPLSAGARETQYF.

This clonotype was seen only a few times. The chain is built from TRBV5-1 and TRBJ2-2; D not resolved. Germline assignment: CDR1 SGHRS and CDR2 YFSETQ. The CDR3 covers 13 residues. The germline V and J ends were trimmed by 0 bases and 7 bases, with 7 bases remaining between them. The CDR3 protein is CASSLASDGELFF. The CDR3, as DNA: TGCGCCAGCAGCTTGGCGTCAGACGGGGAGCTGTTTTTT.

This clonotype has more than one count but fewer than ten. The chain has TRBV6-5 and TRBJ2-5, with D hard to call. CDR3 size: 12 residues. The germline gives CDR1 MNHEY, CDR2 SVGAGI. The ends were cut back, 4 bases at V and 5 bases at J, with 8 bases in the middle. Here the CDR3 DNA reads TGTGCCAGCAGTTCGACTGTTGAGACCCAGTACTTC. Translation: CASSSTVETQYF.

This clonotype was seen only a few times. The J gene is TRBJ1-2, the V gene TRBV6-5; D is uncertain. Germline V gene lookup returns CDR1 MNHEY and CDR2 SVGAGI. The CDR3 contains 16 residues. V lost 0 bases and J 7 bases, leaving 18 bases between the germline ends. This chain's CDR3 is CASSYSPGLLGFGYTF. For the CDR3, the DNA is TGTGCCAGCAGTTACTCGCCGGGCCTTTTAGGTTTTGGCTACACCTTC.

This clonotype was recorded a few times. V gene TRBV20-1 combines with J gene TRBJ2-3; tentative D call: TRBD2 (5 bases). Germline CDR1 and CDR2: DFQATT and SNEGSKA (reference sequence). CDR3 length equals 12 residues. Trimming cost V 3 bases and J 1 base, with 5 bases left between them. The CDR3 protein is CSAREGTDTQYF. The CDR3 DNA reads TGCAGTGCTAGGGAGGGCACAGATACGCAGTATTTT.

This rearrangement joins TRBV27 to TRBJ2-5; D is tentatively TRBD1 or TRBD2 (5 bases each). The CDR3 has 14 residues. Trimming removed 4 bases from V and 5 bases from J, with 14 bases in between. The germline CDR1 and CDR2 sequences are MNHEY and SMNVEV (reference sequence). The CDR3 reads CASSYKGPEETQYF. CDR3 coding DNA: TGTGCCAGCAGTTATAAGGGACCCGAGGAGACCCAGTACTTC.

This clonotype was counted between two and nine times. This chain connects TRBV20-1 to TRBJ2-1; D remains ambiguous. Between the trimmed V and J ends, which lost 0 bases and 5 bases, there was a span of 14 bases. Germline CDR1 is DFQATT and CDR2 is SNEGSKA (reference sequence). CDR3 length: 15 residues. In DNA form, the CDR3 reads TGCAGTGCTAGAGATTCGGTAGGCTCACACAATGAGCAGTTCTTC. Translating it yields CSARDSVGSHNEQFF.

This clonotype was detected only a few times. J is TRBJ1-2 and V is TRBV27; possible D gene TRBD1, 5 bases. Germline CDR1 reads MNHEY; CDR2 reads SMNVEV (reference sequence). The CDR3 contains 15 residues. V was pared by 3 bases and J by 0 bases, with 11 bases between. The chain's CDR3 is CASSFLGTTNYGYTF. The CDR3 coding sequence is TGTGCCAGCAGTTTCTTAGGGACCACTAACTATGGCTACACCTTC.